The 28 T cell receptor beta chains below come from one sample, sequenced in a study of blood T cell repertoires in COVID-19. Sequencing used immunoSEQ multiplex PCR; TCRdb keeps in-frame clones, though not all of them. Here the sample spans approximately 390,000 clones, approximately 87% being singletons. Sequencing input: PBMCs or T cells enriched from blood (not recorded which). The receptors were gathered from a woman in her forties or fifties who had recovered from COVID-19.

This chain joins TRBV2 and TRBJ2-7; D is perhaps TRBD1 (5 bases). V was trimmed by 10 bases and J by 4 bases, leaving 11 bases between them. The CDR3 covers 11 residues. Germline CDR1 and CDR2: SNHLY and FYNNEI. CDR3 protein: CAKRQGYEQYF. The DNA for the CDR3 is TGTGCCAAACGTCAGGGATACGAGCAGTACTTC.

This clone was observed a handful of times. The chain carries TRBV6-5 and TRBJ1-5; D is possibly TRBD1 (5 bases). V lost 7 bases and J lost 5, with 12 bases in between. This CDR3 is 13 amino acids long. The germline V gene encodes CDR1 MNHEY and CDR2 SVGAGI. CDR3 nucleotide sequence: TGTGCCAGCAAAATCAGGGCGGATCAGCCCCAGCATTTT. Its translation is CASKIRADQPQHF.

Only one count was recorded for this clone. V usage is TRBV27 and J usage is TRBJ1-2; no reliable D call. Germline V gene sequence: CDR1 MNHEY, CDR2 SMNVEV (reference sequence). Trimming pared 2 bases from V and 2 bases from J, leaving 6 bases between. The CDR3 contains 13 residues. For the CDR3, the DNA is TGTGCCAGCAGTTTAGACACGAACTATGGCTACACCTTC. This sequence encodes CASSLDTNYGYTF.

V gene TRBV2 combines with J gene TRBJ1-6; 10 positions agree with TRBD1. Looked up from germline, CDR1 is SNHLY and CDR2 is FYNNEI. V dropped 6 bases and J dropped 9; count of bases not matched to a gene: 5. CDR3 length: 14 amino acids. The CDR3 protein is CASRGDRGGSPLHF. CDR3 DNA sequence: TGTGCCAGCAGAGGGGACAGGGGAGGTTCACCCCTCCACTTT. Full variable domain (outside the CDR3, taken from reference TRBV2 and TRBJ1-6): EPEVTQTPSHQVTQMGQEVILRCVPISNHLYFYWYRQILGQKVEFLVSFYNNEISEKSEIFDDQFSVERPDGSNFTLKIRSTKLEDSAMYFCASRGDRGGSPLHFGNGTRLTVT.

This clone was detected once. The chain recombines TRBV7-9 with TRBJ1-2, with 9 positions matching TRBD1. This CDR3 region has 14 residues. Germline lookup yields CDR1 SEHNR and CDR2 FQNEAQ (reference sequence). The V gene end was trimmed by 5 bases and the J gene end by 3 bases; junction bases not matched to a gene: 4. CDR3 bases: TGTGCCAGCAGCCCCTGGGACAGGGACTATGGCTACACCTTC. It encodes CASSPWDRDYGYTF.

This chain links TRBV5-1 with TRBJ2-5; 7 positions agree with TRBD1. Germline V CDR1 and CDR2: SGHRS, YFSETQ. This CDR3 is 14 amino acids long. The J segment lost 2 bases and the V segment lost 3 bases, leaving 4 bases of the junction unmatched. The CDR3 sequence: CASSSRDRQETQYF. The CDR3 DNA is TGCGCCAGCAGCTCCCGGGACAGACAAGAGACCCAGTACTTC.

A word on this clone: Other DNA sequences in this specimen translate into the identical CDR3. This chain connects TRBV5-1 to TRBJ1-3, with no clear D. The CDR3 length is 15 residues. Trimming stripped 0 bases from V and 1 base from J, with 8 bases between. Germline assignment: CDR1 SGHRS and CDR2 YFSETQ. The CDR3 DNA reads TGCGCCAGCAGCTTGGCCGGAGTATCTGGAAACACCATATATTTT. Translation: CASSLAGVSGNTIYF.

The gene calls are TRBV6-5 and TRBJ2-3; D perhaps matches TRBD2 (5 bases). The germline CDR1 and CDR2 sequences are MNHEY and SVGAGI. V lost 7 bases, J lost 2 bases, and 10 bases lay in between. This CDR3 has 13 residues. This CDR3 is CASKSDSTDTQYF. The CDR3 nucleotides are TGTGCCAGCAAGTCGGACTCCACAGATACGCAGTATTTT.

The chain combines TRBV5-6 with TRBJ1-2; TRBD1 might be the D (6 bases). Looked up from germline, CDR1 is SGHDT and CDR2 is YYEEEE. The V end lost 6 bases, the J end lost 4 bases, and 22 bases lay between the germline ends. This CDR3 is built from 16 residues. CDR3 residues: CASTGGAVARAYGYTF. CDR3 bases: TGTGCCAGCACCGGGGGGGCGGTGGCAAGGGCCTATGGCTACACCTTC. Complete variable domain (other parts from reference TRBV5-6 and TRBJ1-2): DAGVTQSPTHLIKTRGQQVTLRCSPKSGHDTVSWYQQALGQGPQFIFQYYEEEERQRGNFPDRFSGHQFPNYSSELNVNALLLGDSALYLCASTGGAVARAYGYTFGSGTRLTVV.

V usage is TRBV12-3 or TRBV12-4 and J usage is TRBJ1-1; no clear D. Trimming took 6 bases from V and 8 from J, leaving 16 bases between them. The CDR3 is made up of 13 amino acids. The CDR3 DNA sequence: TGTGCCAGCAGCCCCTCAGGCGAAGGAGAAGCTTTCTTT. This encodes CASSPSGEGEAFF.

The chain joins TRBV9 to TRBJ2-1; 11 nucleotides match TRBD2. CDR1 and CDR2 (germline): SGDLS, YYNGEE. V lost 0 bases to trimming and J lost 0 bases; unmatched junction nucleotides: 5. The CDR3 contains 18 residues. CDR3 sequence (DNA): TGTGCCAGCAGCGTAGCTATGGGGACTAGCGGCTCCTACAATGAGCAGTTCTTC. Protein sequence: CASSVAMGTSGSYNEQFF.

The chain has TRBV5-1 and TRBJ1-5; D perhaps matches TRBD1 (5 bases). This CDR3 is built from 13 residues. V lost 4 bases and J lost 7, with 12 bases in between. Germline V gene sequence: CDR1 SGHRS, CDR2 YFSETQ. The CDR3: CASSPYGGQPQHF. CDR3 DNA: TGCGCCAGCAGCCCCTACGGGGGACAGCCCCAGCATTTT. The whole variable domain, remainder taken from reference TRBV5-1 and TRBJ1-5, is KAGVTQTPRYLIKTRGQQVTLSCSPISGHRSVSWYQQTPGQGLQFLFEYFSETQRNKGNFPGRFSGRQFSNSRSEMNVSTLELGDSALYLCASSPYGGQPQHFGDGTRLSIL.

This clone was seen once. For the CDR3, the DNA is TGTGCCAGCTTTTCAGGGGGCACCTATAATTCACCCCTCCACTTT. Its protein is CASFSGGTYNSPLHF. V gene TRBV2 combines with J gene TRBJ1-6; 8 nucleotides agree with TRBD1. Looked up from germline, CDR1 is SNHLY and CDR2 is FYNNEI. J lost 2 bases, V lost 8 bases, and 5 bases had no gene match. The CDR3 loop spans 15 amino acids.

The chain has TRBV5-1 and TRBJ2-7; 8 bases map to TRBD2. The CDR3 loop spans 16 amino acids. Germline assignment: CDR1 SGHRS and CDR2 YFSETQ. V lost 3 bases, J lost 4 bases, and 12 bases stayed unmatched. In DNA form, the CDR3 reads TGCGCCAGCAGCTCGGGGGGGACTACCAACTCGTACGAGCAGTACTTC. It codes for CASSSGGTTNSYEQYF.

The genes are TRBV27 and TRBJ1-5; TRBD1 is a possible D gene (6 bases). This CDR3 is 12 amino acids long. Germline V gives CDR1 MNHEY, CDR2 SMNVEV (reference sequence). Trimming stripped 4 bases from V and 9 bases from J, with 10 bases between. The CDR3 region has the DNA TGTGCCAGCAGTTCCATAGGGGGGCCCCAGCATTTT. It yields the protein CASSSIGGPQHF.

CDR3 bases: TGTGCCAGCAGTTGGGACAGCTTCAATCAGCCCCAGCATTTT. It codes for CASSWDSFNQPQHF. The genes are TRBV28 and TRBJ1-5; 7 bases agree with TRBD1. Germline trimming cut 4 bases from V and 3 bases from J; bases unmatched to any gene: 3. Germline V gene sequence: CDR1 MDHEN, CDR2 SYDVKM. CDR3 size: 14 residues.

V usage is TRBV7-2 and J usage is TRBJ1-2, with a tentative D call TRBD1 (6 bases). CDR3 size: 14 residues. Germline lookup yields CDR1 SGHTA and CDR2 FQGNSA. V lost 1 base and J lost 4, with 10 bases in between. The CDR3, as DNA: TGTGCCAGCAGCTTAGTTCGGACAGCCTATGGCTACACCTTC. Its protein is CASSLVRTAYGYTF. The full variable domain, with the rest looked up from reference TRBV7-2 and TRBJ1-2, is GAGVSQSPSNKVTEKGKDVELRCDPISGHTALYWYRQSLGQGLEFLIYFQGNSAPDKSGLPSDRFSAERTGGSVSTLTIQRTQQEDSAVYLCASSLVRTAYGYTFGSGTRLTVV.

The rearrangement joins TRBV5-1 to TRBJ2-7; D is ambiguous. V lost 0 bases to trimming and J lost 3 bases, with 7 bases between them. The CDR3 runs 13 residues. CDR1 is SGHRS and CDR2 is YFSETQ in the germline V gene. DNA for the CDR3: TGCGCCAGCAGCTTGGCCCGACACTACGAGCAGTACTTC. This gives the protein CASSLARHYEQYF.

V usage is TRBV5-5 and J usage is TRBJ2-3; 8 bases are shared with TRBD2. This CDR3 contains 18 residues. Germline CDR1 SGHKS, CDR2 YYEKEE (reference sequence). The junction had 11 bases not matched to a gene; V was cut back by 0 bases and J by 2 bases. In nucleotides, the CDR3 is TGTGCCAGCAGCTTGGGAGGGCGAGCGGGGGCCCCCACAGATACGCAGTATTTT. Its protein product is CASSLGGRAGAPTDTQYF.

As DNA, the CDR3 is TGTGCCAGCAGTTTTCGTTCTTCCAATGAGCAGTTCTTC. Encoded protein: CASSFRSSNEQFF. The J gene is TRBJ2-1, the V gene TRBV28, with D unclear. Germline CDR1 MDHEN, CDR2 SYDVKM. There are 13 residues in the CDR3. V lost 3 bases, J lost 6 bases, and 9 bases lay in between.

V is TRBV5-1 and J is TRBJ2-7; D not resolved. This CDR3 comprises 14 residues. Trimming stripped 6 bases from V and 0 bases from J, with 13 bases between. Germline CDR1 and CDR2: SGHRS and YFSETQ. CDR3 loop: CASTPIESSYEQYF. Written as DNA, the CDR3 is TGCGCCAGCACCCCCATCGAGAGCTCCTACGAGCAGTACTTC.

The chain carries TRBV6-5 and TRBJ1-3; D not resolved. V dropped 7 bases and J dropped 2 bases, with 6 bases sitting between them. Germline CDR1 and CDR2: MNHEY and SVGAGI. The CDR3 covers 12 residues. The CDR3 is CASTTPGNTIYF. The CDR3 DNA is TGTGCCAGCACCACACCTGGAAACACCATATATTTT.

The CDR3 spells CASSFDTLNTGELFF. The CDR3 DNA is TGTGCCAGCAGCTTCGACACTCTGAACACCGGGGAGCTGTTTTTT. The J gene is TRBJ2-2, the V gene TRBV11-2; D is undetermined. This CDR3 region has 15 residues. Trimming stripped 3 bases from V and 1 base from J, with 9 bases between. Germline loops: CDR1 SGHAT, CDR2 FQNNGV.

The chain has TRBV28 and TRBJ2-7; D might be TRBD1 (6 bases). Between the trimmed V and J ends, which lost 5 bases and 6 bases, there was a span of 11 bases. CDR3 length: 12 amino acids. CDR1 is MDHEN, CDR2 SYDVKM, per germline. DNA of the CDR3: TGTGCCAGCAGTCTAGGGACATTCGAGCAGTACTTC. Translated, it gives CASSLGTFEQYF.

In the case of this clone: Germline and junction disagree at one end, which may indicate a read error. J is TRBJ1-2 and V is TRBV6-2 or TRBV6-3; D is perhaps TRBD1 (5 bases). Germline CDR1 is MNHEY and CDR2 is SVGEGT. The CDR3 is 11 amino acids. For the CDR3, the DNA is TGTGCCAGCAGTTTAGGGGCCGCCCCCCACTTC. Translating gives CASSLGAAPHF.

This clone has just one count. V usage is TRBV30 and J usage is TRBJ1-4, with unresolved D. Trimming took off 0 bases at V and 12 bases at J, with 8 bases between the two ends. Germline V gene sequence: CDR1 GTSNPN, CDR2 SVGIG (reference sequence). The CDR3 loop spans 11 amino acids. CDR3 coding DNA: TGTGCCTGGAGTGTAACGAGAGAACTGTTTTTT. Residues: CAWSVTRELFF.

In this sample, this clone turned up a few times. V gene TRBV3-1 (or the pseudogene TRBV3-2) combines with J gene TRBJ1-5, with 8 bases that match TRBD1. The germline V gene encodes CDR1 LGHDT and CDR2 YNNKEL (reference sequence). V lost 2 bases and J lost 2; bases outside the gene matches: 5. This CDR3 contains 16 residues. The CDR3 sequence: CASSQKTGGGNQPQHF. The CDR3 bases are TGTGCCAGCAGCCAAAAAACAGGGGGAGGCAATCAGCCCCAGCATTTT.

This chain uses TRBV18 with TRBJ1-2, with a possible D match to TRBD1 (6 bases). V lost 2 bases and J lost 7, with 8 bases in between. Looked up from germline, CDR1 is KGHSH and CDR2 is LQKENI. The CDR3 totals 12 residues. The CDR3 region is CASSPRGTGYTF. The DNA for the CDR3 is TGTGCCAGCTCACCAAGGGGGACTGGCTACACCTTC.